Below, one T cell receptor beta chain is given with its context. As yet, its antigen is unknown. Trimming stripped 5 bases from V and 3 bases from J, with 13 bases between. The CDR3 extends over 13 amino acids. Germline loops: CDR1 SQVTM, CDR2 ANQGSEA. The assay was immunoSEQ multiplex PCR, and TCRdb's table has in-frame clones only and misses some. The sample lists some 170,000 clones; about 91% were seen once. The record originates from a study of T cell responses to AZD1222 COVID-19 vaccine. Findings and caveats of the study: Researchers took repertoire samples only after the peak T cell response had come. Donors were largely white British and mainly female; clonal diversity was possibly underestimated.

Sequences were derived from peripheral blood, sampled on day 0 of MenACWY control vaccination. V gene TRBV29-1 combines with J gene TRBJ1-1; D is unresolved. The sequence was obtained from an adult in good health. The CDR3 DNA reads as TGCAGCGTTCCCCAGTCAGTCGACACTGAAGCTTTCTTT. It yields the protein CSVPQSVDTEAFF.